The 18 T cell receptor beta chains below all came from one sample that was sequenced in a study of T cell responses to AZD1222 COVID-19 vaccine (dated by TCRdb to the early 2020s). The sample's time point label is to be understood as: about 28 days (+/-7) after the second vaccine dose. The library relied on the immunoSEQ multiplex PCR assay. This immuneACCESS table, as held by TCRdb, lists in-frame sequences with V and J called but not all clones. Of the missing ones, under half trace to an unresolved V gene in checked studies; the others have no known cause. The sample table lists some 120,000 clones, about 91% of them with a count of one. 1.6% of the sample is held by the ten biggest clonotypes. The source material was peripheral blood, sampled 28 days after the second AZD1222 dose. Every receptor here comes from an adult who received the AZD1222 COVID-19 vaccine.

The genes are TRBV12-3 or TRBV12-4 and TRBJ2-1; the D is unclear. This CDR3 region has 13 residues. V was pared by 7 bases and J by 5 bases, with 12 bases between. This CDR3 is CASTLIGHNEQFF. The CDR3 DNA reads as TGTGCCAGCACCTTAATCGGGCACAATGAGCAGTTCTTC.

The rearrangement joins TRBV28 to TRBJ2-4; D perhaps matches TRBD1 (6 bases). The CDR3 covers 15 residues. Per germline, CDR1 MDHEN and CDR2 SYDVKM. V lost 5 bases and J 3 bases, leaving 14 bases between the germline ends. CDR3 nucleotides: TGTGCCAGCAGTATAACAGGGTCGGTCAAAAACATTCAGTACTTC. Amino acid sequence: CASSITGSVKNIQYF.

The chain joins TRBV20-1 to TRBJ1-2; no reliable D call. The V gene's germline CDR1 is DFQATT and CDR2 SNEGSKA (reference sequence). Between the trimmed V and J ends, which lost 6 bases and 8 bases, there was a span of 13 bases. This CDR3 contains 11 residues. CDR3 nucleotide sequence: TGCAGTGCACATACACGTACCGGCTACACCTTC. Translation gives CSAHTRTGYTF.

V gene TRBV5-1 combines with J gene TRBJ1-5; D is unresolved. The CDR3 runs 17 residues. V lost 6 bases and J lost 0, with 19 bases in between. Germline-derived CDR1 and CDR2 are SGHRS and YFSETQ. The CDR3 region is CASTQASGSYSNQPQHF. The DNA of the CDR3 is TGCGCCAGCACCCAGGCCAGTGGGTCCTATAGCAATCAGCCCCAGCATTTT.

This chain uses TRBV6-5 with TRBJ2-1; D may be TRBD2 (5 bases). The CDR3 contains 14 residues. V lost 6 bases and J lost 0, with 9 bases in between. Per the germline V gene, CDR1 is MNHEY and CDR2 is SVGAGI. The CDR3 is CASRDWSSYNEQFF. DNA of the CDR3: TGTGCCAGCAGGGACTGGAGCTCCTACAATGAGCAGTTCTTC.

This clone appeared once. The chain couples TRBV29-1 to TRBJ1-4; TRBD1 aligns across 8 bases. This CDR3 region has 14 residues. Germline CDR1 and CDR2: SQVTM and ANQGSEA. The J segment lost 5 bases and the V segment lost 6 bases, leaving 8 bases of the junction unmatched. CDR3 bases: TGCAGCGTGGACACAGGGGGAGTGAATGAAAAACTGTTTTTT. It codes for CSVDTGGVNEKLFF.

The DNA for the CDR3 is TGTGCCAGCAGGGGGGGCAGTTACGAGCAGTACTTC. This gives the protein CASRGGSYEQYF. The chain couples TRBV2 to TRBJ2-7, with D perhaps matching TRBD1 or TRBD2 (6 bases each). Germline V gives CDR1 SNHLY, CDR2 FYNNEI. Deletions cut 6 bases from V and 4 bases from J, with 10 bases between. The length of the CDR3 is 12 residues.

V usage is TRBV4-2 and J usage is TRBJ1-1, with D possibly TRBD1 on 5 matching bases. Germline-derived CDR1 and CDR2 are LGHNA and YNFKEQ. The CDR3 runs to 17 residues. Trimming pared 5 bases from V and 0 bases from J, leaving 19 bases between. The CDR3 nucleotides are TGTGCCAGCAGCAGGGGTATGGCGGCAGGACTGAACACTGAAGCTTTCTTT. Translating it yields CASSRGMAAGLNTEAFF.

The chain recombines TRBV19 with TRBJ1-2, with D possibly being TRBD1 (5 bases). This CDR3 contains 14 residues. The germline V and J ends were trimmed by 6 bases and 8 bases, with 19 bases remaining between them. CDR1 is LNHDA and CDR2 is SQIVND in the germline V gene (reference sequence). The CDR3 DNA is TGTGCCAGTAGCCCCACGGGACCCACGGCGGGCTACACCTTC. This codes for CASSPTGPTAGYTF.

This chain joins TRBV6-5 and TRBJ2-7; 11 positions match TRBD2. The V gene's germline CDR1 is MNHEY and CDR2 SVGAGI. This CDR3 comprises 14 residues. V lost 8 bases, J lost 1 base, and 4 bases stayed unmatched. CDR3 DNA sequence: TGTGCCAGCTTGGGACTAGCGGTTTCCTACGAGCAGTACTTC. Translating gives CASLGLAVSYEQYF.

The V and J genes are TRBV5-4 and TRBJ1-4, with a weak D call TRBD1 (5 bases). Deletions cut 4 bases from V and 13 bases from J, with 23 bases between. Germline V gene sequence: CDR1 SGHNT, CDR2 YYREEE (reference sequence). The CDR3 is 15 amino acids. The DNA of the CDR3 is TGTGCCAGCAGCCTTCAGGGCGGAGGGCTAGAGAGACTGTTTTTT. Its protein product is CASSLQGGGLERLFF.

The chain links TRBV7-2 to TRBJ1-6; no reliable D call. CDR3 size: 13 residues. Trimming cost V 2 bases and J 7 bases, with 6 bases left between them. Germline V gives CDR1 SGHTA, CDR2 FQGNSA. The CDR3 region is CASSLMENSPLHF. CDR3 nucleotides: TGTGCCAGCAGCTTAATGGAGAATTCACCCCTCCACTTT.

The chain is built from TRBV7-9 and TRBJ2-5; 7 bases are shared with TRBD2. Germline-derived CDR1 and CDR2 are SEHNR and FQNEAQ (reference sequence). The trim removed 1 base at V and 3 bases at J, leaving 2 bases unmatched. CDR3 length: 14 amino acids. CDR3 amino acids: CASSLVLAEETQYF. Written as DNA, the CDR3 is TGTGCCAGCAGCTTAGTTCTAGCGGAAGAGACCCAGTACTTC.

V is TRBV6-6 and J is TRBJ2-3, with 13 bases that match TRBD2. Germline V gene sequence: CDR1 MNHNY, CDR2 SVGAGI (reference sequence). V dropped 5 bases and J dropped 2; count of bases not matched to a gene: 16. CDR3 size: 20 residues. Written as DNA, the CDR3 is TGTGCCAGCAGTCCCGCACGGACTAGCGGGAGTGGGGGCCACACAGATACGCAGTATTTT. Its protein is CASSPARTSGSGGHTDTQYF.

The DNA for the CDR3 is TGTGCTCACAACAGGGGGCCTGGAAACACCATATATTTT. Protein product: CAHNRGPGNTIYF. The rearrangement links TRBV28 to TRBJ1-3, with TRBD1 matching over 9 bases. The germline CDR1 and CDR2 sequences are MDHEN and SYDVKM. The CDR3 runs 13 residues. The full variable domain, in which reference TRBV28 and TRBJ1-3 provide the parts outside the CDR3, is DVKVTQSSRYLVKRTGEKVFLECVQDMDHENMFWYRQDPGLGLRLIYFSYDVKMKEKGDIPEGYSVSREKKERFSLILESASTNQTSMYLCAHNRGPGNTIYFGEGSWLTVV.

As for this clone: The sample has other DNA sequences that encode this CDR3 too. The rearrangement uses TRBV5-6 and TRBJ2-7; D is possibly TRBD2 (5 bases). Trimming removed 3 bases from V and 3 bases from J, with 22 bases in between. Germline V gene sequence: CDR1 SGHDT, CDR2 YYEEEE. The CDR3 contains 17 residues. The CDR3 coding sequence is TGTGCCAGCAGCTCGGGTTCTGCGGGCCGTGGGGTCTACGAGCAGTACTTC. It codes for CASSSGSAGRGVYEQYF.

The chain combines TRBV18 with TRBJ1-4; the D gene is possibly TRBD1 (6 bases). The CDR3 is 16 residues long. The germline gives CDR1 KGHSH, CDR2 LQKENI. Trimming removed 2 bases from V and 8 bases from J, with 18 bases in between. The CDR3 sequence is CASSPIVAGEDEKLFF. The CDR3, as DNA: TGTGCCAGCTCACCAATAGTGGCAGGGGAAGACGAAAAACTGTTTTTT.

This clone was observed a single time. The genes are TRBV7-9 and TRBJ2-2, with D maybe TRBD1 (8 bases). The V end was cut by 5 bases, the J end by 4 bases, with 17 bases between. The CDR3 contains 16 residues. The V gene's germline CDR1 is SEHNR and CDR2 FQNEAQ (reference sequence). Here the CDR3 reads CASSTGGGRVTGELFF. As DNA, the CDR3 is TGTGCCAGCAGCACAGGGGGGGGGCGGGTCACCGGGGAGCTGTTTTTT.